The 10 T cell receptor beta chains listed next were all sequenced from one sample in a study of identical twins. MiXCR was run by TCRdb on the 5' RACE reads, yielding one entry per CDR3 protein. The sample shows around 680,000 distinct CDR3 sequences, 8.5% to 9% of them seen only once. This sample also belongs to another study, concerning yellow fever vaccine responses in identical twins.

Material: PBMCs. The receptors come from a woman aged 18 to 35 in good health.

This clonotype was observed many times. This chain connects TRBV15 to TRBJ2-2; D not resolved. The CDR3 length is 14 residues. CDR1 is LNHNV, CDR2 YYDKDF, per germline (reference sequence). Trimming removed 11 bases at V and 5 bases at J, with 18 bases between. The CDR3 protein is CAPDPASRTGELFF. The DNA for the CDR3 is TGTGCCCCCGACCCCGCATCTAGGACCGGGGAGCTGTTTTTT. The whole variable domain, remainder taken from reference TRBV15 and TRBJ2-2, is DAMVIQNPRYQVTQFGKPVTLSCSQTLNHNVMYWYQQKSSQAPKLLFHYYDKDFNNEADTPDNFQSRRPNTSFCFLDIRSPGLGDTAMYLCAPDPASRTGELFFGEGSRLTVL.

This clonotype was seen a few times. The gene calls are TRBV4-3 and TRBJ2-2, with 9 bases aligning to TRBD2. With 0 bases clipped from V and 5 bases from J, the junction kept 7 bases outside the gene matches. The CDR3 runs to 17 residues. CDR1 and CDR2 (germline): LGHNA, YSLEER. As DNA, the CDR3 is TGCGCCAGCAGCCAAGATACGCCTAGCGGGATTACCGGGGAGCTGTTTTTT. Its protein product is CASSQDTPSGITGELFF.

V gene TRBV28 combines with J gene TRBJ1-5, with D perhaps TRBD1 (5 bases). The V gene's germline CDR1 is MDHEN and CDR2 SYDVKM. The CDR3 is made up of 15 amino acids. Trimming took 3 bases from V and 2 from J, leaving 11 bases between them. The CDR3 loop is CASSFPGLGNQPQHF. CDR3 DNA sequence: TGTGCCAGCAGTTTCCCAGGGTTGGGCAATCAGCCCCAGCATTTT. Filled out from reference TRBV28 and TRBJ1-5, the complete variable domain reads DVKVTQSSRYLVKRTGEKVFLECVQDMDHENMFWYRQDPGLGLRLIYFSYDVKMKEKGDIPEGYSVSREKKERFSLILESASTNQTSMYLCASSFPGLGNQPQHFGDGTRLSIL.

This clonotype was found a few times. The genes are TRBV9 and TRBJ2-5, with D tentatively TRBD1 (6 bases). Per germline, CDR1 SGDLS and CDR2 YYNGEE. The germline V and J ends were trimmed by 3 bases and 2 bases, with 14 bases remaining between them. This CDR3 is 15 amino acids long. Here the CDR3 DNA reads TGTGCCAGCAGCGAGAGAGGGGGATTACAAGAGACCCAGTACTTC. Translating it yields CASSERGGLQETQYF.

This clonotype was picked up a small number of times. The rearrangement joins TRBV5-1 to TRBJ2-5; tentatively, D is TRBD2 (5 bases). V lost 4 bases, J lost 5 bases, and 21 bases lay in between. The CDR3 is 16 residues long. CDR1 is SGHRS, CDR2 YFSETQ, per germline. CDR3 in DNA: TGCGCCAGCAGCCCGGGGTCGTCTCGAATGGGGGAGACCCAGTACTTC. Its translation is CASSPGSSRMGETQYF.

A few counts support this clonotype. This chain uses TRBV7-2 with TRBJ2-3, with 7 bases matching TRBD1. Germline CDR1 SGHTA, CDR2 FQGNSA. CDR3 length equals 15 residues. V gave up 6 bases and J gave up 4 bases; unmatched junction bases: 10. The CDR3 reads CASRSNRDRPDTQYF. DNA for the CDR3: TGTGCCAGCAGATCAAACCGGGACAGACCAGATACGCAGTATTTT. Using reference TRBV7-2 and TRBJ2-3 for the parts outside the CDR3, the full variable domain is GAGVSQSPSNKVTEKGKDVELRCDPISGHTALYWYRQSLGQGLEFLIYFQGNSAPDKSGLPSDRFSAERTGGSVSTLTIQRTQQEDSAVYLCASRSNRDRPDTQYFGPGTRLTVL.

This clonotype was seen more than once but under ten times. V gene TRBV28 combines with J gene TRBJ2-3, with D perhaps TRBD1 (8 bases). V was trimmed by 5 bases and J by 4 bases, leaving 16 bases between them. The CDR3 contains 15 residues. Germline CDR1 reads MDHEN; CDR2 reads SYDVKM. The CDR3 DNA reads TGTGCCAGCAGTACACAGGGGGGGAGGGCAGATACGCAGTATTTT. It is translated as CASSTQGGRADTQYF.

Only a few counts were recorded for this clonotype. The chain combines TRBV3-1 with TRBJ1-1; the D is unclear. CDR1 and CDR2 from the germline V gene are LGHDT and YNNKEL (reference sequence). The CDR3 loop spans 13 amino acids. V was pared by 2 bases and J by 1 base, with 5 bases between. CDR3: CASSQYANTEAFF. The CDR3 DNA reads TGTGCCAGCAGCCAATACGCGAACACTGAAGCTTTCTTT.

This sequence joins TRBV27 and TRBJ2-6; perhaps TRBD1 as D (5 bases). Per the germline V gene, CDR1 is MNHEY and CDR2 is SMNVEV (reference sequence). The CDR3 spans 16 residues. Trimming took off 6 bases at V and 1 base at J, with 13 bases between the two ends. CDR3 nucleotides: TGTGCCAGCAGACAGGTTTTTACGTCTGGGGCCAACGTCCTGACTTTC. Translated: CASRQVFTSGANVLTF.

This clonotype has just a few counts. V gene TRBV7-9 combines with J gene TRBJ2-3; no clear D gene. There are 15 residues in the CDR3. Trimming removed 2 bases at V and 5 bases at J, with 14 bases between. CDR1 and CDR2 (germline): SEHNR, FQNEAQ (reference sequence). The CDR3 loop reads CASSLIVSVGDTQYF. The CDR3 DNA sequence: TGTGCCAGCAGCTTAATCGTCTCAGTGGGAGATACGCAGTATTTT.